This T cell receptor beta chain was documented in a study of shared clonotypes between healthy human individuals. Study results and limitations: Researchers sampled blood only, noting tissue repertoires likely differ. Non-shared clonotypes had lower generation probabilities than those shared by all four donors.

As to this clone: What it recognizes is unknown.

With CCR7-negative CD45RA+ TemRA cells, CD45RO+ cells were combined in CD8 memory. The assay was immunoSEQ multiplex PCR, and TCRdb's table has in-frame clones only and misses some. Of approximately 710,000 clones in the sample, about 90% were seen once. The TCR was taken from a man younger than 30 in good health. Some clones in this sample may be carry-over from other donors' samples. The sample consisted of memory CD8+ T cells from PBMCs. Subset described: CD45RO+ cells pooled with CCR7-negative TemRA cells.

The CDR3 here is CASSQDEGETYNEQFF. In DNA form, the CDR3 reads TGTGCCAGCAGCCAAGACGAGGGGGAGACATACAATGAGCAGTTCTTC. The chain employs TRBV4-2 and TRBJ2-1; TRBD1 is a possible D gene (6 bases). CDR1 is LGHNA and CDR2 is YNFKEQ in the germline V gene. Trimming removed 0 bases from V and 4 bases from J, with 13 bases in between. The CDR3 is 16 residues long.